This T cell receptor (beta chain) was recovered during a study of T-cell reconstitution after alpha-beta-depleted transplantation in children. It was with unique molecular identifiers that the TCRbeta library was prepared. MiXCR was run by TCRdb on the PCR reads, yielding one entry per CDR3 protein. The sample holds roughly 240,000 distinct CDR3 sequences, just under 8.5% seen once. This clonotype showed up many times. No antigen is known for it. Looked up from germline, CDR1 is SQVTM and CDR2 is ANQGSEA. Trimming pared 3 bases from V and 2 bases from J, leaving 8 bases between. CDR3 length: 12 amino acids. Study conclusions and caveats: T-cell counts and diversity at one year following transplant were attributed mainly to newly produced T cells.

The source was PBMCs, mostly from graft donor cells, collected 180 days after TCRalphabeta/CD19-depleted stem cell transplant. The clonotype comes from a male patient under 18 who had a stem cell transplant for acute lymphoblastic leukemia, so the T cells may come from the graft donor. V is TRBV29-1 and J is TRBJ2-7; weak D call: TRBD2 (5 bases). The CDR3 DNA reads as TGCAGCGTTGACGCGGGTCCCTACGAGCAGTACTTC. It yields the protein CSVDAGPYEQYF.